This TCR beta chain was sequenced during a study of PD-1 blockade in classical Hodgkin lymphoma. Of note for this clone: Its antigen is not known.

Time point described: cycle 4 day 1 (C4D1), after 6 weeks of nivolumab. Brentuximab vedotin exposure varied, and every patient relapsed after autologous stem cell transplantation. With magnetic negative selection, CD4+ T cells were purified from PBMCs that had been thawed. CDR3 length equals 20 residues. Study observations and caveats: Factors driving the repertoire differences, possibly disease activity or prior therapy, remain undefined. Reports described newly diagnosed patients as having lower baseline TCR diversity than healthy donors. Newly diagnosed patients had diversity similar to the baseline diversity of complete responders. Only CD4+ TCR diversity, not CD8+, had risen significantly by C4D1.

TCRdb's table, derived via immunoSEQ multiplex PCR, lists solely in-frame clones and lacks some. The sample has fewer than 35,000 clones; 70% to 90% are singletons. This chain joins TRBV21-1 and TRBJ2-4; the table's D call, TRBD1, was not checked against the DNA. TRBV21-1 is a pseudogene segment. The sample was CD4+ T cells from blood, taken before the fourth cycle of nivolumab. The receptor was isolated from a human donor with classical Hodgkin lymphoma. CDR3 DNA: TGTGCCAGCTCTTACCCAGGGGGCCAACCCCATTCACTAGACAAAAACATTCAGTACTTC. It codes for CASSYPGGQPHSLDKNIQYF.